Following are 5 T cell receptor beta chains from one sample sequenced in a study of tumor-infiltrating T cells and Merkel cell polyomavirus (dated by TCRdb to about 2017). For context, the study as a whole: The study examined CD8+ T cells specific for the Merkel cell polyomavirus KLL epitope in Merkel cell carcinoma patients.

Libraries were built with the immunoSEQ multiplex PCR assay. TCRdb took this table from immuneACCESS and kept in-frame rearrangements with V and J called. Such tables lack part of the clones; where checked against another copy, unresolved V genes explain under half of the gap, and the rest is unexplained. Across this sample there are about 25,000 clones, with 70% to 90% seen only once. The ten top clones hold 2.5% to 3% of the sample. By immunohistochemistry, the tumors of all patients showed robust positive staining for Merkel cell polyomavirus Large T antigen. Sequencing was carried out using lymph node tissue. Receptors originate from a man over 45 with Merkel cell carcinoma.

This rearrangement joins TRBV6-1 to TRBJ1-5; D not resolved. V lost 7 bases, J lost 2 bases, and 15 bases lay in between. The CDR3 consists of 15 residues. CDR1 is MNHNS, CDR2 SASEGT, per germline. This chain's CDR3 is CASKLTWFGNQPQHF. DNA of the CDR3: TGTGCCAGCAAACTAACTTGGTTTGGCAATCAGCCCCAGCATTTT.

The chain links TRBV19 to TRBJ2-7; TRBD1 agrees at 9 bases. This CDR3 contains 16 residues. V lost 5 bases to trimming and J lost 4 bases; unmatched junction nucleotides: 12. Germline CDR1 reads LNHDA; CDR2 reads SQIVND (reference sequence). The chain's CDR3 is CASSVTNRGPVYEQYF. In DNA form, the CDR3 reads TGTGCCAGTAGTGTCACGAACAGGGGGCCGGTATACGAGCAGTACTTC. The whole variable domain, filled in from reference TRBV19 and TRBJ2-7, reads DGGITQSPKYLFRKEGQNVTLSCEQNLNHDAMYWYRQDPGQGLRLIYYSQIVNDFQKGDIAEGYSVSREKKESFPLTVTSAQKNPTAFYLCASSVTNRGPVYEQYFGPGTRLTVT.

The chain links TRBV9 to TRBJ2-7; D ambiguous. The germline V and J ends were trimmed by 4 bases and 5 bases, with 19 bases remaining between them. This CDR3 is 15 amino acids long. Germline loops: CDR1 SGDLS, CDR2 YYNGEE. CDR3 amino acids: CASSPRPGVPHEQYF. Written as DNA, the CDR3 is TGTGCCAGCAGCCCTCGCCCTGGAGTCCCACACGAGCAGTACTTC.

The chain carries TRBV10-1 and TRBJ2-3; 7 nucleotides agree with TRBD1. CDR3 length: 14 amino acids. CDR1 is WNHNN, CDR2 SYGVQD, per germline (reference sequence). Trimming removed 4 bases from V and 3 bases from J; junction bases left unmatched: 4. CDR3 in amino acids: CASSAPDRTDTQYF. The DNA of the CDR3 is TGCGCCAGCAGTGCCCCGGACAGGACAGATACGCAGTATTTT.

The chain couples TRBV28 to TRBJ1-4; 9 bases fit TRBD1. The CDR3 spans 16 residues. V dropped 1 base and J dropped 7; count of bases not matched to a gene: 7. The germline V gene encodes CDR1 MDHEN and CDR2 SYDVKM. For the CDR3, the DNA is TGTGCCAGCAGTTTATTCGGACAGGGGAAAGGTGAAAAACTGTTTTTT. Amino acid sequence: CASSLFGQGKGEKLFF.